This T cell receptor (beta chain) is drawn from a study of T-cell reconstitution after alpha-beta-depleted transplantation in children (dated by TCRdb to between 2015 and 2016). For context, the study as a whole: Using TCR repertoire profiling, the study followed T-cell immune reconstitution in a quantitative way in children after TCRalphabeta/CD19-depleted allogeneic hematopoietic cell transplantation. Findings and caveats that apply to the study as a whole: In some patients, the high TCRbeta diversity seen at day 60 was put down to recipient T cells and intrathymic progenitors that had survived conditioning. The frequencies of hyperexpanded clones fell over the following months, and after one year, T-cell counts and TCRbeta diversity were mostly attributed to newly produced T cells. Apparently early alphabetaT-cell count recovery about two months after transplant reportedly relied on only several hundred rapidly expanded clones derived from non-depleted graft cells.

This clonotype was seen repeatedly, ten times or more. Its antigen is currently not known. There are no base qualities to consult, and no much larger clone falls within one base. Preparation of the library involved PCR. Sequenced on an Illumina HiSeq 2500. TCR library preparation used molecular barcoding, with unique molecular identifiers applied to normalize quantification of the TCRbeta repertoire. In-frame beta chains were kept once TCRdb had trimmed the public reads at Q25 with fastp and called clones with MiXCR. Every CDR3 protein is listed once, alongside the most common genes and DNA of its rows. The sample includes 450,000 to 550,000 distinct CDR3 sequences, with roughly 11% observed a single time. Clones ranked in the top ten supply about 14% of the sample. What this sample's treatment or condition label stands for: allogeneic hematopoietic cell transplantation with graft depleted of TCRalphabeta T cells and CD19 B cells. The children who served as transplant recipients had been given grafts of TCRalphabeta/CD19-depleted allogeneic hematopoietic cells.

The input for sequencing was PBMCs, mostly from graft donor cells, taken 180 days after TCRalphabeta/CD19-depleted stem cell transplant. The TCR was taken from a female patient between 2 and 15 years old who had a stem cell transplant for aplastic anemia, so the T cells may come from the graft donor.

The sequence in DNA is TGTGCCAGCACCTTTTTCGGGAGTTATGAGCAGTTCTTC. This translates into CASTFFGSYEQFF. In this chain, TRBV7-2 is recombined with TRBJ2-1; a tentative D call is TRBD2 (6 bases match). According to the germline V gene, CDR1 reads SGHTA and CDR2 reads FQGNSA. V sheds 7 bases and J sheds 8 bases, leaving 15 bases between their ends. From its cysteine to its phenylalanine, the CDR3 spans 13 amino acids. Only the CDR3 region is kept as DNA, spanning 39 bases read in frame from base 1. The full variable domain, completed from the reference TRBV7-2 and TRBJ2-1 proteins outside the CDR3, reads GAGVSQSPSNKVTEKGKDVELRCDPISGHTALYWYRQSLGQGLEFLIYFQGNSAPDKSGLPSDRFSAERTGGSVSTLTIQRTQQEDSAVYLCASTFFGSYEQFFGPGTRLTVL.